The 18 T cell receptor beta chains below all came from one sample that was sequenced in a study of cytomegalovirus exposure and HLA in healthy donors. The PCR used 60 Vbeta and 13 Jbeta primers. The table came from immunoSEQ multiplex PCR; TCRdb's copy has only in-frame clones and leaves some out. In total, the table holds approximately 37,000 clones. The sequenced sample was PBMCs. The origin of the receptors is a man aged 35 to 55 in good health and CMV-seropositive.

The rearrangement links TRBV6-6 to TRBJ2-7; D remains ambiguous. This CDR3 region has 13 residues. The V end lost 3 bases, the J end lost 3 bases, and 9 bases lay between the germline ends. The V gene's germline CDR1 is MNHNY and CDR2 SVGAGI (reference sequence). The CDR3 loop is CASSYGQIYEQYF. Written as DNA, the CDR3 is TGTGCCAGCAGTTATGGCCAGATCTACGAGCAGTACTTC.

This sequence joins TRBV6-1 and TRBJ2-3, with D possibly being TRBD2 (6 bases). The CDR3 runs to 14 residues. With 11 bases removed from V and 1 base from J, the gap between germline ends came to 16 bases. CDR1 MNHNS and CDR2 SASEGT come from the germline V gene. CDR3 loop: CAATADYGTDTQYF. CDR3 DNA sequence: TGTGCCGCCACAGCGGACTATGGCACAGATACGCAGTATTTT.

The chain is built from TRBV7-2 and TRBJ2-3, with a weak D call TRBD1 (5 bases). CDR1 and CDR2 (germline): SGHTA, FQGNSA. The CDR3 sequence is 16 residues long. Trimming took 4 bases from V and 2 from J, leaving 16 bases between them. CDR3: CASSSQPGAYTDTQYF. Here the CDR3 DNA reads TGTGCCAGCAGCTCTCAACCTGGGGCTTACACAGATACGCAGTATTTT.

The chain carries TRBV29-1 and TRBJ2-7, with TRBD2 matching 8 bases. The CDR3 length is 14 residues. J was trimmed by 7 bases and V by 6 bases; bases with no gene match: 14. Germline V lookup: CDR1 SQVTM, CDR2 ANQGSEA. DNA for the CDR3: TGCAGCGTCGCGGGAGGCGGGAGCTTGGGGGAGCAGTACTTC. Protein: CSVAGGGSLGEQYF.

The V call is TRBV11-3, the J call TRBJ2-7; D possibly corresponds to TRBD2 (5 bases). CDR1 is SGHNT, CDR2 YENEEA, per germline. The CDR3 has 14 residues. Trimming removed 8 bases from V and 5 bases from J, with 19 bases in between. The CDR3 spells CASCGSLVGDEQYF. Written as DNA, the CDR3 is TGTGCCAGCTGTGGGTCACTAGTTGGCGACGAGCAGTACTTC. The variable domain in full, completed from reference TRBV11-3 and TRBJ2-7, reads EAGVVQSPRYKIIEKKQPVAFWCNPISGHNTLYWYLQNLGQGPELLIRYENEEAVDDSQLPKDRFSAERLKGVDSTLKIQPAELGDSAVYLCASCGSLVGDEQYFGPGTRLTVT.

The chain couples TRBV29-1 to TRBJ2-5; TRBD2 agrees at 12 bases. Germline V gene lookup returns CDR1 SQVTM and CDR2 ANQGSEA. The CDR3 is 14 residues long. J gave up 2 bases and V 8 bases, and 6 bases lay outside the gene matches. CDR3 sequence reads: CSTATSGGQETQYF. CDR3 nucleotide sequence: TGCAGCACTGCGACTAGCGGGGGACAAGAGACCCAGTACTTC.

CDR3 residues: CASSEGQGSGYTF. The CDR3 coding sequence is TGTGCCAGCAGTGAGGGACAGGGGTCTGGCTACACCTTC. V usage is TRBV6-5 and J usage is TRBJ1-2; 10 bases are shared with TRBD1. The length of the CDR3 is 13 residues. Germline CDR1 and CDR2: MNHEY and SVGAGI. V was clipped by 5 bases and J by 7 bases; unmatched bases: 4.

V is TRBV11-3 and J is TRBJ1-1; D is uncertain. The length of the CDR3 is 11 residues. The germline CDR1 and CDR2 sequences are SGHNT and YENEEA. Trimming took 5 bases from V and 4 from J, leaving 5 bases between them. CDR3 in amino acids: CASSPITEAFF. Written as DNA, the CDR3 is TGTGCCAGCAGCCCAATCACTGAAGCTTTCTTT.

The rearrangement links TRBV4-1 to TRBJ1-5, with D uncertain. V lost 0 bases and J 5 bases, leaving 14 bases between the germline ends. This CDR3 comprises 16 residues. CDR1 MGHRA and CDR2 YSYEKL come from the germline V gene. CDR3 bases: TGCGCCAGCAGCCAAGAAGTTTCAGTCGGGTATCAGCCCCAGCATTTT. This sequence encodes CASSQEVSVGYQPQHF.

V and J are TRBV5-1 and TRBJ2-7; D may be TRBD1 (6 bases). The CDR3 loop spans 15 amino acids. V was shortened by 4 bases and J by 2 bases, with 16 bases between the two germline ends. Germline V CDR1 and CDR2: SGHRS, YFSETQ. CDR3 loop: CASSILSGTTYEQYF. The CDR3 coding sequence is TGCGCCAGCAGCATTCTTTCCGGGACAACCTACGAGCAGTACTTC. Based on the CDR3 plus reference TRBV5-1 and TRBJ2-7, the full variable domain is KAGVTQTPRYLIKTRGQQVTLSCSPISGHRSVSWYQQTPGQGLQFLFEYFSETQRNKGNFPGRFSGRQFSNSRSEMNVSTLELGDSALYLCASSILSGTTYEQYFGPGTRLTVT.

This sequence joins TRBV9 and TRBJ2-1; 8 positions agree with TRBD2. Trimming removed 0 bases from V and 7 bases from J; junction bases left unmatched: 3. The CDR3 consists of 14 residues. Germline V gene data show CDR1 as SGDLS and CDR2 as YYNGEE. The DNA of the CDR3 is TGTGCCAGCAGCGTAGAGGGGACTAGAAATGAGCAGTTCTTC. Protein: CASSVEGTRNEQFF.

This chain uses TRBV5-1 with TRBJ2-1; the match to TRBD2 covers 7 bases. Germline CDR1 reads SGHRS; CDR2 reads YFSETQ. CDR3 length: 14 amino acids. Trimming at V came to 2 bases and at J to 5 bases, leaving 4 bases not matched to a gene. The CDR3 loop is CASSFLAENNEQFF. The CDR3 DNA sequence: TGCGCCAGCAGCTTTCTAGCGGAAAACAATGAGCAGTTCTTC. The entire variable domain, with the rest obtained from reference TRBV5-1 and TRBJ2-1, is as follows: KAGVTQTPRYLIKTRGQQVTLSCSPISGHRSVSWYQQTPGQGLQFLFEYFSETQRNKGNFPGRFSGRQFSNSRSEMNVSTLELGDSALYLCASSFLAENNEQFFGPGTRLTVL.

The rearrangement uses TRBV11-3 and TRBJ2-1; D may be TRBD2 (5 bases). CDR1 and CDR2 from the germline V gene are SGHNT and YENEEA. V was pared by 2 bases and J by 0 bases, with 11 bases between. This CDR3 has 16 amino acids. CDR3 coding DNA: TGTGCCAGCAGCTTACTAGCAACAGTCTCCTACAATGAGCAGTTCTTC. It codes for CASSLLATVSYNEQFF.

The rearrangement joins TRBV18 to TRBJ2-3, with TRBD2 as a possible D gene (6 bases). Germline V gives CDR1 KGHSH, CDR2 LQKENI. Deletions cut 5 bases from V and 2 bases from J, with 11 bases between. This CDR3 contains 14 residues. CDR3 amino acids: CASSGGGYTDTQYF. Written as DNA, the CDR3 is TGTGCCAGCTCAGGGGGAGGCTACACAGATACGCAGTATTTT.

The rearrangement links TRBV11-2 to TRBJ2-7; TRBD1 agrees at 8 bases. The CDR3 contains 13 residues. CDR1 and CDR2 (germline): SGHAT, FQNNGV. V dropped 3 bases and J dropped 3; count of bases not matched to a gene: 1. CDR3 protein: CASSLDRVYEQYF. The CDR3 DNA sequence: TGTGCCAGCAGCTTGGACAGGGTCTACGAGCAGTACTTC.

The CDR3 nucleotides read TGTGCCATCAGCGAAGGCCTCGGGGCTAGCGGGTCGGATAAGTACTTC. Its translation: CAISEGLGASGSDKYF. J is TRBJ2-5 and V is TRBV10-3; TRBD2 matches 8 bases. CDR3 length: 16 residues. Germline assignment: CDR1 ENHRY and CDR2 SYGVKD. Trimming removed 6 bases from V and 12 bases from J; junction bases left unmatched: 21.

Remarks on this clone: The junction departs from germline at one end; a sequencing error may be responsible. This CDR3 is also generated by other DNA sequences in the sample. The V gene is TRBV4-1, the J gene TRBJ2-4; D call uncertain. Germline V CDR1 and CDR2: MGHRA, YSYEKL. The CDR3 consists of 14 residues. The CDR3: CASTQQLAKNIQYF. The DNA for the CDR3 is TGCGCCAGCACCCAACAGTTAGCCAAAAACATTCAGTACTTC.

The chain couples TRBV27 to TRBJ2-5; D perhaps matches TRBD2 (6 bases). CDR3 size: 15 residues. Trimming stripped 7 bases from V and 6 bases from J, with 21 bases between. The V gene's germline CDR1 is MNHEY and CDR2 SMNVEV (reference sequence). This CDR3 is CASIPAGPSPKTQYF. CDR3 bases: TGTGCCAGCATCCCGGCGGGACCCTCCCCGAAGACCCAGTACTTC.